These 15 T cell receptor beta chains were all obtained from the same sample, sequenced in a study of cytomegalovirus exposure and HLA in healthy donors. 13 Jbeta primers and 60 Vbeta primers were used for the PCR. Data came from immunoSEQ multiplex PCR; TCRdb stores just in-frame clones and leaves some out. Of 180,000 or so clones in the sample, more than 75% were seen once. The sample was PBMCs. These TCRs come from a woman aged 25 to 39 in good health and CMV-seropositive.

This clone was found a few times. V usage is TRBV6-1 and J usage is TRBJ1-2; 9 bases match TRBD1. This CDR3 has 14 amino acids. Per germline, CDR1 MNHNS and CDR2 SASEGT. Trimming at V came to 5 bases and at J to 4 bases, leaving 5 bases not matched to a gene. For the CDR3, the DNA is TGTGCCAGCAGTCGAGGGACAGGGTTCTATGGCTACACCTTC. It codes for CASSRGTGFYGYTF.

This chain connects TRBV9 to TRBJ1-5; 7 bases match TRBD1. This CDR3 spans 15 amino acids. Trimming cost V 3 bases and J 4 bases; bases outside gene matches: 7. Germline V lookup: CDR1 SGDLS, CDR2 YYNGEE. The CDR3 DNA reads TGTGCCAGCAGCGCCTGGGACAGCTATAATCAGCCCCAGCATTTT. Protein sequence: CASSAWDSYNQPQHF.

The chain is built from TRBV11-2 and TRBJ1-4; weak D call: TRBD1 (6 bases). Trimming cost V 1 base and J 0 bases, with 6 bases left between them. CDR1 is SGHAT and CDR2 is FQNNGV in the germline V gene. The CDR3 has 15 amino acids. Here the CDR3 DNA reads TGTGCCAGCAGCTTAGGACAGGCAACTAATGAAAAACTGTTTTTT. It yields the protein CASSLGQATNEKLFF.

This clone was observed a single time. The J gene is TRBJ1-3, the V gene TRBV4-3; 9 nucleotides match TRBD1. The germline gives CDR1 LGHNA, CDR2 YSLEER. Germline trimming cut 1 base from V and 3 bases from J; bases unmatched to any gene: 13. The CDR3 has 19 amino acids. CDR3 residues: CASSQGRVGQGRFGNTIYF. The CDR3 region has the DNA TGCGCCAGCAGCCAAGGGAGAGTCGGACAGGGGAGGTTTGGAAACACCATATATTTT.

V gene TRBV18 combines with J gene TRBJ1-5; no clear D gene. The CDR3 loop spans 17 amino acids. Per the germline V gene, CDR1 is KGHSH and CDR2 is LQKENI. The V end was cut by 4 bases, the J end by 0 bases, with 16 bases between. In DNA form, the CDR3 reads TGTGCCAGCTCACATTTCCGGGGTCCCTATAGCAATCAGCCCCAGCATTTT. It yields the protein CASSHFRGPYSNQPQHF.

Only one count was recorded for this clone. The CDR3 sequence is CASSVDRDTEAFF. Written as DNA, the CDR3 is TGTGCCAGCAGCGTTGACAGGGACACTGAAGCTTTCTTT. V gene TRBV9 combines with J gene TRBJ1-1; 7 bases line up with TRBD1. The CDR3 contains 13 residues. V trimming: 2 bases; J trimming: 3 bases; junction bases outside the gene matches: 1. Germline assignment: CDR1 SGDLS and CDR2 YYNGEE. The full variable domain, in which reference TRBV9 and TRBJ1-1 provide the parts outside the CDR3, is DSGVTQTPKHLITATGQRVTLRCSPRSGDLSVYWYQQSLDQGLQFLIQYYNGEERAKGNILERFSAQQFPDLHSELNLSSLELGDSALYFCASSVDRDTEAFFGQGTRLTVV.

The chain uses TRBV2 and TRBJ1-2, with TRBD1 matching over 8 bases. Germline V lookup: CDR1 SNHLY, CDR2 FYNNEI. With V trimmed by 2 bases and J by 7 bases, 9 bases remained unmatched. The CDR3 runs 15 residues. Here the CDR3 DNA reads TGTGCCAGCAGTGAATCAGGACAGGGAATTGGTGGCTACACCTTC. It yields the protein CASSESGQGIGGYTF. The variable domain in full, with the rest retrieved from reference TRBV2 and TRBJ1-2, is EPEVTQTPSHQVTQMGQEVILRCVPISNHLYFYWYRQILGQKVEFLVSFYNNEISEKSEIFDDQFSVERPDGSNFTLKIRSTKLEDSAMYFCASSESGQGIGGYTFGSGTRLTVV.

The chain couples TRBV5-1 to TRBJ2-2; 7 bases match TRBD1. Germline V gene data show CDR1 as SGHRS and CDR2 as YFSETQ. CDR3 length equals 15 residues. The V and J ends lost 6 bases and 4 bases, in that order; junction bases with no gene match: 9. The CDR3 region is CASIPGQPSTGELFF. The CDR3 DNA reads TGCGCCAGCATTCCGGGACAGCCCTCCACCGGGGAGCTGTTTTTT.

This sequence joins TRBV5-8 and TRBJ2-7; 7 nucleotides align to TRBD1. The junction had 7 bases not matched to a gene; V was cut back by 0 bases and J by 7 bases. The length of the CDR3 is 14 residues. Germline assignment: CDR1 SGHTS and CDR2 YDEGEE. The CDR3 DNA follows: TGTGCCAGCAGCTTGGGGCAGGGCAGGGGGGAGCAGTACTTC. It encodes CASSLGQGRGEQYF.

This chain uses TRBV9 with TRBJ2-2; D is uncertain. V was cut by 0 bases and J by 2 bases, with 11 bases left in between. Germline CDR1 is SGDLS and CDR2 is YYNGEE. The CDR3 contains 16 residues. The CDR3 here is CASSVGGAINTGELFF. The CDR3, as DNA: TGTGCCAGCAGCGTAGGAGGAGCGATAAACACCGGGGAGCTGTTTTTT.

The chain has TRBV28 and TRBJ1-2, with 8 nucleotides matching TRBD1. V lost 10 bases and J lost 0; bases outside the gene matches: 10. Per germline, CDR1 MDHEN and CDR2 SYDVKM. This CDR3 comprises 15 residues. The CDR3 DNA reads TGTGCCACCTTACACTACAGGGGGGCTAACTATGGCTACACCTTC. Translating gives CATLHYRGANYGYTF.

J is TRBJ2-7 and V is TRBV5-1; 8 positions agree with TRBD1. The CDR3 is made up of 14 amino acids. Looked up from germline, CDR1 is SGHRS and CDR2 is YFSETQ. After removal of 4 bases from V and 2 bases from J, the junction contained 5 bases not matched to a gene. CDR3 amino acids: CASSPGQGPYEQYF. The CDR3 DNA sequence: TGCGCCAGCAGCCCCGGACAGGGCCCCTACGAGCAGTACTTC.

The V call is TRBV5-1, the J call TRBJ2-2, with 12 bases that match TRBD2. The germline gives CDR1 SGHRS, CDR2 YFSETQ. The junction had 8 bases not matched to a gene; V was cut back by 4 bases and J by 7 bases. This CDR3 comprises 16 residues. The CDR3 coding sequence is TGCGCCAGCAGCCCCGGACTAGCGGGGACTCACGGGGAGCTGTTTTTT. This translates into CASSPGLAGTHGELFF.

The CDR3 here is CASSSQGRQETQYF. The CDR3 region has the DNA TGTGCCAGCAGCTCACAGGGGAGGCAAGAGACCCAGTACTTC. The rearrangement joins TRBV5-6 to TRBJ2-5, with D perhaps TRBD1 (7 bases). From germline, CDR1 is SGHDT and CDR2 YYEEEE. This CDR3 region has 14 residues. Trimming took 3 bases from V and 2 from J, leaving 11 bases between them.

This rearrangement joins TRBV28 to TRBJ1-3; D perhaps matches TRBD1 (6 bases). Per the germline V gene, CDR1 is MDHEN and CDR2 is SYDVKM. Trimming stripped 5 bases from V and 0 bases from J, with 14 bases between. CDR3 length equals 16 residues. CDR3 in amino acids: CASSPATGSSGNTIYF. The CDR3 coding sequence is TGTGCCAGCAGTCCAGCCACAGGGAGCTCTGGAAACACCATATATTTT.